Below, 7 T cell receptor beta chains from the same sample are listed, as sequenced in a study of T-cell reconstitution after alpha-beta-depleted transplantation in children (dated by TCRdb to the mid-2010s). Library generation was performed with PCR. These reads were obtained on an Illumina HiSeq 2500. Molecular barcoding was employed in the preparation of TCR libraries, with unique molecular identifiers being used to normalize TCRbeta repertoire quantification. The raw public reads went through TCRdb reprocessing: fastp at Q25, MiXCR clone calling, in-frame beta chains kept. Duplicate CDR3 protein sequences are folded into a single record with the most common DNA and genes. This sample has 500,000 to 600,000 distinct CDR3 sequences in its table, and around 16% of those were observed once. The ten biggest clones cover roughly 3.3% of the sample. Material: PBMCs from the stem cell graft donor, obtained from the stem cell graft. The receptor set was obtained from a human donor who donated a stem cell graft to a child with acute lymphoblastic leukemia.

This clonotype was found a few times. The gene calls are TRBV5-1 and TRBJ2-7, with D perhaps TRBD1 (5 bases). CDR3 length: 14 residues. Germline lookup yields CDR1 SGHRS and CDR2 YFSETQ. V lost 4 bases and J 2 bases, leaving 13 bases between the germline ends. The DNA of the CDR3 is TGCGCCAGCAGCACCTCGTTAGGGGCCTACGAGCAGTACTTC. Its translation is CASSTSLGAYEQYF.

This sequence joins TRBV9 and TRBJ2-7; 8 nucleotides match TRBD2. The V and J ends lost 5 bases and 2 bases, in that order; junction bases with no gene match: 9. The CDR3 totals 15 residues. Germline V gives CDR1 SGDLS, CDR2 YYNGEE. CDR3 in DNA: TGTGCCAGCAGTGAGACCGGGACTAGAACCTACGAGCAGTACTTC. It codes for CASSETGTRTYEQYF.

The table lists this clonotype with a few counts. This chain links TRBV20-1 with TRBJ2-1, with 12 bases identical to TRBD2. From germline, CDR1 is DFQATT and CDR2 SNEGSKA (reference sequence). The CDR3 is made up of 14 amino acids. J was trimmed by 3 bases and V by 4 bases; bases with no gene match: 1. In DNA, the CDR3 is TGCAGTGCTACTAGCGGGAGGGACTACAATGAGCAGTTCTTC. Amino acid sequence: CSATSGRDYNEQFF.

V usage is TRBV29-1 and J usage is TRBJ1-1; D ambiguous. CDR1 is SQVTM, CDR2 ANQGSEA, per germline. The V and J ends lost 1 base and 1 base respectively, with 7 bases between them. This CDR3 comprises 13 residues. The CDR3 sequence: CSVEGSRNTEAFF. CDR3 in DNA: TGCAGCGTTGAAGGATCACGGAACACTGAAGCTTTCTTT.

This clonotype was detected only a few times. The gene calls are TRBV16 and TRBJ1-1, with D hard to call. V lost 2 bases and J lost 1, with 11 bases in between. Germline CDR1 and CDR2: KGHSY and FQNENV. CDR3 length: 15 residues. Here the CDR3 DNA reads TGTGCCAGCAGCCAAGGTCCCCCCTCGAACACTGAAGCTTTCTTT. Its translation is CASSQGPPSNTEAFF.

This clonotype showed up just a few times. The chain uses TRBV4-1 and TRBJ2-7; 8 bases are shared with TRBD2. Looked up from germline, CDR1 is MGHRA and CDR2 is YSYEKL. After removal of 0 bases from V and 3 bases from J, the junction contained 7 bases not matched to a gene. This CDR3 spans 16 amino acids. CDR3 region: CASSQDSASGFYEQYF. CDR3 sequence (DNA): TGCGCCAGCAGCCAAGATAGTGCTAGCGGGTTCTACGAGCAGTACTTC.

This clonotype was picked up a small number of times. The J gene is TRBJ2-7, the V gene TRBV10-3; D remains ambiguous. Germline CDR1 reads ENHRY; CDR2 reads SYGVKD. The ends were cut back, 2 bases at V and 7 bases at J, with 6 bases in the middle. This CDR3 is 11 amino acids long. The CDR3, as DNA: TGTGCCATCAGTGAGCAAGGGGAGCAGTACTTC. It codes for CAISEQGEQYF.